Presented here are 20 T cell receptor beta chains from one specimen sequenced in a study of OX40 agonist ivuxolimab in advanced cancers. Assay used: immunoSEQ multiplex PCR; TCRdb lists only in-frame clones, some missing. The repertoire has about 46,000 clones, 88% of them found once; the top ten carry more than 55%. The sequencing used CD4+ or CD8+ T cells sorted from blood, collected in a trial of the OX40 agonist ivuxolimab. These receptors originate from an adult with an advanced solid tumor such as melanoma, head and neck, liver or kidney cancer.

The CDR3 region is CSVKKGGMGSYNEQFF. DNA for the CDR3: TGCAGCGTCAAAAAGGGGGGGATGGGCTCCTACAATGAGCAGTTCTTC. This chain connects TRBV29-1 to TRBJ2-1; possible D gene TRBD2, 7 bases. CDR1 and CDR2 from the germline V gene are SQVTM and ANQGSEA. Trimming pared 6 bases from V and 0 bases from J, leaving 18 bases between. The CDR3 runs to 16 residues.

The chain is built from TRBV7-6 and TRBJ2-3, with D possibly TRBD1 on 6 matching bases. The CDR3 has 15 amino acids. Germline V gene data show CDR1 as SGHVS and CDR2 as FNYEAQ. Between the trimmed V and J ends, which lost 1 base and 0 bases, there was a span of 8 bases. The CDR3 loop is CASSLVTGSTDTQYF. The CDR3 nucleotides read TGTGCCAGCAGCTTAGTCACAGGGAGCACAGATACGCAGTATTTT.

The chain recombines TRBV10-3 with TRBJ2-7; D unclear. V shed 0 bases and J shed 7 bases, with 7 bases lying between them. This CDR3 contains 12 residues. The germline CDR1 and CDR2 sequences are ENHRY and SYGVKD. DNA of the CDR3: TGTGCCATCAGTGAGTCGGCCGATGAGCAGTACTTC. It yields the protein CAISESADEQYF.

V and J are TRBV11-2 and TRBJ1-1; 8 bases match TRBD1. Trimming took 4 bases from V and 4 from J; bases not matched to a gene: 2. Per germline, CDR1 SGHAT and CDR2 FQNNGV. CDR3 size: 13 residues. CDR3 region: CASSSQGATEAFF. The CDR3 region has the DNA TGTGCCAGCAGCTCCCAGGGGGCCACTGAAGCTTTCTTT.

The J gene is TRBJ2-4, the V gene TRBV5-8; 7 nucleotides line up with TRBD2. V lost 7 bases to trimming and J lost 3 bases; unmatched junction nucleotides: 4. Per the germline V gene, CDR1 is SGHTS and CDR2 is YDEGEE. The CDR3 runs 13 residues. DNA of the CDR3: TGTGCCAGCGGACTAGAGGTCAAAAACATTCAGTACTTC. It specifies CASGLEVKNIQYF.

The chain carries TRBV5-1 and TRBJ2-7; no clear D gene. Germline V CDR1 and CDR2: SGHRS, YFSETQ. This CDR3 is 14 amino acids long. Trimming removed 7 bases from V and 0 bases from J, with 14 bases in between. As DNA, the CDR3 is TGCGCCAGCCAACCTGCAGCGTCCTCCTACGAGCAGTACTTC. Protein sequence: CASQPAASSYEQYF.

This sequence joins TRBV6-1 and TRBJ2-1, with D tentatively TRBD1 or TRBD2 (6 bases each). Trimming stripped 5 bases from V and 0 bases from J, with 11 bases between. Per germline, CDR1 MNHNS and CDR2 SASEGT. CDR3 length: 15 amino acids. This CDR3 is CASSHRGDSYNEQFF. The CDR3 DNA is TGTGCCAGCAGTCATAGGGGGGACTCCTACAATGAGCAGTTCTTC.

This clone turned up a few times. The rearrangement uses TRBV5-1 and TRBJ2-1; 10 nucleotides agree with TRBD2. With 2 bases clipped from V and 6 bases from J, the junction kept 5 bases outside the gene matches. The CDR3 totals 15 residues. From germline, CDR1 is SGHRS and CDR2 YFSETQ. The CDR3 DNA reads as TGCGCCAGCAGCTTTGAGCGGGGGGGCCCCAATGAGCAGTTCTTC. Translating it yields CASSFERGGPNEQFF.

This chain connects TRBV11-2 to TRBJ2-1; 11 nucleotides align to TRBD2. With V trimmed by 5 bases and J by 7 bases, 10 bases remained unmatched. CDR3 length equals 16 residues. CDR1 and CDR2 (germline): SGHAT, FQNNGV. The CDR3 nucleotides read TGTGCCAGCAGCCCAACCCTAGCGGGGGGTAGTAATGAGCAGTTCTTC. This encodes CASSPTLAGGSNEQFF.

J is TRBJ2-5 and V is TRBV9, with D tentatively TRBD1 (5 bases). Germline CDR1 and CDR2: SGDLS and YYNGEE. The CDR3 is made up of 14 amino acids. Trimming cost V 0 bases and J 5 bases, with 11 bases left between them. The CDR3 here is CASSVGAGHETQYF. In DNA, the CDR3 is TGTGCCAGCAGCGTAGGTGCAGGGCACGAGACCCAGTACTTC.

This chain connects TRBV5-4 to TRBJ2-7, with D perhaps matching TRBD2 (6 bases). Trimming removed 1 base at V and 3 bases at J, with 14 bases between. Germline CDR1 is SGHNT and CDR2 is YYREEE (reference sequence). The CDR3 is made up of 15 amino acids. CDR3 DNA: TGTGCCAGCAGCTTGTTTGGGACGGGACTCTACGAGCAGTACTTC. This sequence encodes CASSLFGTGLYEQYF.

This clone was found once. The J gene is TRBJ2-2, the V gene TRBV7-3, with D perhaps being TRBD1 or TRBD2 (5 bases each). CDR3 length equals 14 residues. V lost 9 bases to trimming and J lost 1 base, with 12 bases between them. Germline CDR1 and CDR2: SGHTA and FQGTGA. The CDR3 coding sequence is TGTGCCAGTCAGGGAGTAGGGAACACCGGGGAGCTGTTTTTT. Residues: CASQGVGNTGELFF.

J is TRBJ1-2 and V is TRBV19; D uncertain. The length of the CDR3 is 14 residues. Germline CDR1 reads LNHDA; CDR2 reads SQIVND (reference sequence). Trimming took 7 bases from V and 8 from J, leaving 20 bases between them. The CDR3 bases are TGTGCCAGTAAACCCCTAGGAGGAGGTGGAGGCTACACCTTC. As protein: CASKPLGGGGGYTF.

CDR3 sequence (DNA): TGTGCCAGCAGTCTAGAGGCCGGGGAGCTGTTTTTT. As protein: CASSLEAGELFF. The chain combines TRBV7-3 with TRBJ2-2; D remains ambiguous. The germline gives CDR1 SGHTA, CDR2 FQGTGA. V shed 6 bases and J shed 6 bases, with 8 bases lying between them. The CDR3 loop spans 12 amino acids. Looking up the rest from reference TRBV7-3 and TRBJ2-2 gives the full variable domain: GAGVSQTPSNKVTEKGKYVELRCDPISGHTALYWYRQSLGQGPEFLIYFQGTGAADDSGLPNDRFFAVRPEGSVSTLKIQRTERGDSAVYLCASSLEAGELFFGEGSRLTVL.

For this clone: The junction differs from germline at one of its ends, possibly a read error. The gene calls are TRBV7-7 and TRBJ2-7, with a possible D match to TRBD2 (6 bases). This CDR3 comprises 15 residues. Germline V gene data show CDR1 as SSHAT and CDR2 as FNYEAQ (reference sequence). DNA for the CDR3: TGTGCTAGCAGCTTAGGAGGGCCTCCCTCGAACGAGCAGTACTTC. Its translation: CASSLGGPPSNEQYF. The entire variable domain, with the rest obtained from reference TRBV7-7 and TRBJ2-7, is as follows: GAGVSQSPRYKVTKRGQDVTLRCDPISSHATLYWYQQALGQGPEFLTYFNYEAQPDKSGLPSDRFSAERPEGSISTLTIQRTEQRDSAMYRCASSLGGPPSNEQYFGPGTRLTVT.

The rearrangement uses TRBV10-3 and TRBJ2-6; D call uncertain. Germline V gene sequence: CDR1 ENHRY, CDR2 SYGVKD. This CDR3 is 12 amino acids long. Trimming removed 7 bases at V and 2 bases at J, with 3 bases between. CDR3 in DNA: TGTGCCATCACGGCTGGGGCCAACGTCCTGACTTTC. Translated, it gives CAITAGANVLTF.

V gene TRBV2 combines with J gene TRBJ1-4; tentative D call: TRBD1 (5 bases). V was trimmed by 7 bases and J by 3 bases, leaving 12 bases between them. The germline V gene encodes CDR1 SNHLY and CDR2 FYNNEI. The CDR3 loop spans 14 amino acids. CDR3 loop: CASTRGRSNEKLFF. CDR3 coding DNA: TGTGCCAGCACCCGGGGGAGGTCTAATGAAAAACTGTTTTTT. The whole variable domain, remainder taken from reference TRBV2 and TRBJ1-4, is EPEVTQTPSHQVTQMGQEVILRCVPISNHLYFYWYRQILGQKVEFLVSFYNNEISEKSEIFDDQFSVERPDGSNFTLKIRSTKLEDSAMYFCASTRGRSNEKLFFGSGTQLSVL.

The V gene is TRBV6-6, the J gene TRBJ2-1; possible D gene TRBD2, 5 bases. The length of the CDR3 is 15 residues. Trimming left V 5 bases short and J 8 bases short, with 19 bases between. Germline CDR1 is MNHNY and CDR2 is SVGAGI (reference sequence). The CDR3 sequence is CASSITGPGGHEQFF. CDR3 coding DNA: TGTGCCAGCAGTATCACCGGGCCCGGAGGCCATGAGCAGTTCTTC.

DNA of the CDR3: TGTGCCAGCAGTTTATGGATCTCCTCTGAAGCTTTCTTT. It yields the protein CASSLWISSEAFF. The chain recombines TRBV27 with TRBJ1-1; no clear D. Per germline, CDR1 MNHEY and CDR2 SMNVEV (reference sequence). V gave up 1 base and J gave up 6 bases, with 9 bases separating them. This CDR3 contains 13 residues.

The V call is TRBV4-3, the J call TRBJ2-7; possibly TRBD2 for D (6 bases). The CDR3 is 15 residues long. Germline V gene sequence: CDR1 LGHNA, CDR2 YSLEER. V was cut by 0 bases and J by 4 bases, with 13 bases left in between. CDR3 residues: CASSQENGGVYEQYF. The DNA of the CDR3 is TGCGCCAGCAGCCAAGAGAACGGGGGTGTATACGAGCAGTACTTC.